Listed below are T cell receptor beta chains from one sample, sequenced in a study of blood T cell repertoires in COVID-19. Libraries were prepared by immunoSEQ multiplex PCR; TCRdb keeps only in-frame clonotypes and omits some of them. Among about 73,000 clones listed, roughly 84% were seen once. Source material: peripheral blood. The source of these receptors is a human donor in a cohort sampled during active COVID-19. CDR3s include the opening cysteine and the closing phenylalanine or tryptophan. Fields, in order: clone size, V gene, D gene, J gene, CDR3 length, CDR3 protein, CDR3 DNA. A D gene is named only where the DNA matches it firmly. Size values are once, few and many counts, or a class for expanded clones, and some rows have none.

>-|TRBV5-6|TRBD1|TRBJ2-7|12
CASSRQGYEQYF
TGTGCCAGCAGCCGACAGGGCTACGAGCAGTACTTC
>-|TRBV6-4|TRBD1|TRBJ1-1|13
CASRMGQSTEAFF
TGTGCCAGCAGGATGGGACAGTCCACTGAAGCTTTCTTT
>-|TRBV12-3/TRBV12-4|TRBD1|TRBJ2-7|13
CASQGETGSEQYF
TGTGCCAGCCAGGGGGAGACAGGGAGCGAGCAGTACTTC
>-|TRBV3-1/TRBV3-2|-|TRBJ1-5|14
CASSQAVGGQPQHF
TGTGCCAGCAGCCAAGCGGTGGGGGGTCAGCCCCAGCATTTT
>-|TRBV6-2/TRBV6-3|TRBD1|TRBJ2-1|13
CASSLTGYNEQFF
TGTGCCAGCAGCTTGACAGGGTACAATGAGCAGTTCTTC
>-|TRBV7-9|TRBD1|TRBJ2-7|14
CASSSGTGSYEQYF
TGTGCCAGCAGCTCCGGGACAGGTTCCTACGAGCAGTACTTC
>once|TRBV18|-|TRBJ2-1|17
CASSPPSARGFYNEQFF
TGTGCCAGCTCACCACCGAGCGCGAGGGGGTTTTACAATGAGCAGTTCTTC
>-|TRBV18|TRBD1|TRBJ1-3|18
CASSPPMGTGISGNTIYF
TGTGCCAGCTCACCACCGATGGGGACAGGGATTTCCGGAAACACCATATATTTT
>-|TRBV28|-|TRBJ1-1|14
CASSSGRGYTEAFF
TGTGCCAGCAGTTCGGGCAGGGGTTACACTGAAGCTTTCTTT
>-|TRBV3-1/TRBV3-2|-|TRBJ2-2|14
CASMGGRGSGELFF
TGTGCCAGCATGGGGGGGCGAGGCTCCGGGGAGCTGTTTTTT
>once|TRBV7-3|-|TRBJ1-1|13
CASSNGGRTEAFF
TGTGCCAGCAGCAACGGAGGGCGAACTGAAGCTTTCTTT
>-|TRBV5-1|TRBD1|TRBJ1-5|14
CASSLTGGNQPQHF
TGCGCCAGCAGCTTAACAGGGGGCAATCAGCCCCAGCATTTT
>-|TRBV6-6|TRBD1|TRBJ1-1|14
CASRLRDRDTEAFF
TGTGCCAGCAGACTCCGGGACAGGGATACTGAAGCTTTCTTT
>-|TRBV5-1|TRBD2|TRBJ2-5|15
CASSLGLAAQGTQYF
TGCGCCAGCAGCCTTGGACTAGCGGCTCAGGGGACCCAGTACTTC
>-|TRBV15|-|TRBJ2-3|16
CATSLPESSSTDTQYF
TGTGCCACCAGCCTCCCGGAGTCATCTAGCACAGATACGCAGTATTTT
>once|TRBV19|TRBD2|TRBJ2-5|18
CASTLSGLAEHRPETQYF
TGTGCCAGTACCCTCTCGGGGCTAGCGGAGCATAGACCAGAGACCCAGTACTTC
>-|TRBV29-1|TRBD1|TRBJ2-1|15
CSVEIGQAFYNEQFF
TGCAGCGTTGAGATCGGACAGGCCTTCTACAATGAGCAGTTCTTC